This T cell receptor beta chain was sequenced for a study of regulatory T cells in long-lasting Graves disease. This clonotype occurred many times. Arm-PCR of CDR3 regions and iRepertoire HTBI primers were the basis on which TCR beta libraries were built. MiXCR was run by TCRdb on the multiplex PCR reads, yielding one entry per CDR3 protein. Among roughly 400,000 distinct CDR3 sequences listed, roughly 20% were seen once. Time point noted: persistent/refractory GD, antithyroid drugs over 5 years with positive TRAb. Scientists built the TCR library using RNA that was extracted from PBMCs. Sample: peripheral blood mononuclear cells (PBMCs), taken when the disease was refractory, from a patient treated with antithyroid drugs. This TCR derives from a female donor with Graves disease.

CDR3 nucleotides: TGTGCCATCAGGCCTGGACAGGGCGGCTACGAGCAGTACTTC. Its protein is CAIRPGQGGYEQYF. V is TRBV10-3 and J is TRBJ2-7; 8 bases are shared with TRBD1. Germline lookup yields CDR1 ENHRY and CDR2 SYGVKD. The CDR3 consists of 14 residues. V dropped 6 bases and J dropped 3; count of bases not matched to a gene: 7.